This T cell receptor (beta chain) derives from a study of blood T cell repertoires in COVID-19. Background on the study: The origin of the acute and convalescent COVID-19 samples was the United States, Italy and Spain. PBMCs, B-cell-depleted T cells, or T cells were the source of the cDNA or gDNA that made up the material.

As handled by the study authors: Amplification with reference gene primers provided the estimates of nucleated cell counts. Profiled with immunoSEQ multiplex PCR; TCRdb holds only in-frame clones, not every one. The V and J calls and clone size were taken over from that table, and D and trimming were inferred from the DNA. The table shows 170,000 or so clones, with almost 80% occurring only once. The CDR3 length is 13 residues. Germline V CDR1 and CDR2: SQVTM, ANQGSEA. Trimming took 6 bases from V and 5 from J; bases not matched to a gene: 8. This sequence was found in a woman aged 70-85 years with acute or convalescent COVID-19. The specimen was peripheral blood. V and J are TRBV29-1 and TRBJ2-3, with 7 bases identical to TRBD2. The CDR3 spells CSVATSVGDTQYF. The CDR3 DNA reads TGCAGCGTCGCAACTAGCGTTGGAGATACGCAGTATTTT.